This T cell receptor (beta chain) was recorded in a study of T cell changes during pregnancy in multiple sclerosis. Measured with immunoSEQ multiplex PCR; TCRdb has only the in-frame clones, and not every one. The data contain about 59,000 clones, roughly 90% of them singletons. Between the trimmed V and J ends, which lost 8 bases and 3 bases, there was a span of 11 bases. This CDR3 has 12 residues. Germline V gene lookup returns CDR1 LNHDA and CDR2 SQIVND (reference sequence). The receptor's source is a female donor with multiple sclerosis, enrolled in a pregnancy study. The sequenced sample was peripheral blood, obtained in the first trimester of pregnancy. This chain joins TRBV19 and TRBJ2-7; the D is unclear. CDR3 sequence: CASLSSNYEQYF. CDR3 in DNA: TGTGCCAGTCTGTCGAGCAACTACGAGCAGTACTTC.